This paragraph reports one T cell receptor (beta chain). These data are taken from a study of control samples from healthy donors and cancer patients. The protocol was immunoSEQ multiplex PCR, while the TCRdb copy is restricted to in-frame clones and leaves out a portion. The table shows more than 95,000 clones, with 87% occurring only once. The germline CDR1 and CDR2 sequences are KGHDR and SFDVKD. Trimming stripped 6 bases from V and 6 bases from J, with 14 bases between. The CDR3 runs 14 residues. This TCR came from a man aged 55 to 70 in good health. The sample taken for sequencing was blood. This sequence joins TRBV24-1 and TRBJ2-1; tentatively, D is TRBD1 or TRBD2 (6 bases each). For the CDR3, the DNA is TGTGCCACCAGTTCGAGGGGGGTTCCCAATGAGCAGTTCTTC. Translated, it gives CATSSRGVPNEQFF.